Reported below is one T cell receptor (beta chain). As handled by the study authors: From reference gene primer amplification, estimates of nucleated cell counts were derived. Some clones are missing from TCRdb's copy, which holds only in-frame ones; the method was immunoSEQ multiplex PCR. For V, J and clone size, that table is used; D and trimming come from the DNA. The sample holds over 350,000 clones, about nine tenths seen once. The record originates from a study of blood T cell repertoires in COVID-19. Study-wide context: Both acute and convalescent COVID-19 samples were obtained from the United States, Italy and Spain.

Per germline, CDR1 MGHDK and CDR2 SYGVNS. Trimming removed 6 bases from V and 5 bases from J, with 10 bases in between. CDR3 length: 12 amino acids. This TCR came from a woman aged 25 to 39 with active or convalescent COVID-19. The chain combines TRBV25-1 with TRBJ1-2; D unclear. Source material: peripheral blood. CDR3 bases: TGTGCCAGCAGGGCCGTCGATTATGGCTACACCTTC. This gives the protein CASRAVDYGYTF.